The source of this T cell receptor beta chain is a study of blood T cells in healthy people across ages (dated by TCRdb to between 2014 and 2016). For the study in its entirety: Template switching captured roughly one uniquely barcoded TCR beta cDNA molecule per two T cells in model experiments. Two additional independent replicas of 1 million unique cDNA reads from the same blood draw were analyzed for two donors (one aged 18 to 30 and one aged 80 or older). Using deep sequencing normalized with unique cDNA molecular identifiers, the study measured how TCR beta repertoire diversity changes with age. To avoid experimental bias, donors of different ages were spread randomly across the sequencing lanes. The donors were divided into four age groups: young (average approximately 15 years), middle-aged (approximately 41), aged (about 56) and long-lived (more than 75). Paper-wide results and their limitations: Estimates of total diversity based on one million sequenced T cells were considered lower bounds and underestimates. A strong correlation was found between observed TCR beta diversity and the percentage of naive T cells measured by flow cytometry. Compared with the aged group, the long-lived group had more naive CD4+ T cells, fewer expanded clones and increased TCR diversity, a pattern suggesting age selection. Observed TCR beta diversity per million T cells fell roughly linearly with age, and a significant reduction was already apparent by age roughly 40. Because profiling used bulk unsorted PBMCs, naive and antigen-experienced compartments could not be compared conclusively. Donor CMV infection status was unknown, potentially confounding age-related changes in expanded clonotypes.

Trimming costs V 5 bases and J 0 bases, and their ends lie 15 bases apart. The CDR3 measures 15 amino acids from cysteine to phenylalanine. Only the CDR3 region is kept as DNA, spanning 45 bases read in frame from base 1. CDR1 is given as DFQATT and CDR2 as SNEGSKA, both from the germline V gene (reference sequence). Note on this clonotype: The antigen it binds to is not known. No quality values exist for individual bases; no much larger clone is one base distant.

Libraries came from 5' RACE. TCRdb lists the instrument as Illumina HiSeq 2500. A second PCR of roughly 7 to 12 cycles was run with a J-beta primer mix and a sample-barcoded 5' primer. A unique molecular identifier was introduced onto each TCR beta cDNA molecule by a template-switch 5' adaptor carrying 12 random nucleotides. Each sample yielded at least 2.5 million CDR3-containing paired-end reads. All of the RNA was converted into first-strand cDNA using the Mint cDNA synthesis kit, with a TRBC-specific oligonucleotide serving as the primer. All cDNA was treated with uracil-DNA glycosylase and then went through a first 18-cycle PCR with the universal primers M1SS and BC2_uni_R. The source study handled its data this way. For normalization, 1 million high-quality reads were randomly selected from each sample, with every read carrying a distinct molecular identifier. Reads with shared molecular identifiers were discarded instead of being binned into consensus sequences. MiTCR, run with a Q25 quality threshold and the strictest error-elimination algorithm, handled CDR3 identification, clonotype clustering and error correction. A nonparametric unseen species model with Euler transformation was used to estimate lower-bound total TCR beta diversity. The public reads were reprocessed in TCRdb via fastp at Q25 and MiXCR, keeping in-frame beta chains. Rows with one shared CDR3 protein collapse into an entry with the most common genes and DNA. The authors' filters were not applied to this entry. The sample table lists 1.2 million to 1.5 million distinct CDR3 sequences, roughly 60% of them with a count of one. The top ten clones comprise about 6.7% of the sample.

Systemically healthy Caucasian individuals from Russia, 35 to 50 in total and aged 6 to 90 years, were included as donors. About 10 milliliters of peripheral blood were drawn from each donor into EDTA-treated Vacutainer tubes. PBMCs were isolated by Ficoll-Paque density-gradient centrifugation, with at least 6.5 million obtained per sample. Total RNA, at least 5 micrograms per sample, was extracted from PBMCs with Trizol reagent. For every donor, an aliquot of PBMCs went through flow cytometry to measure the percentages of naive CD45RAhigh/CD27high T cells. The receptor was isolated from a man younger than 30 in good health. The rearrangement combines TRBV20-1 with TRBJ2-3; the D gene is possibly TRBD2, with 7 bases matching. The sequenced sample was blood. The CDR3 protein: CSAFSRGASTDTQYF. The nucleotide sequence is given as TGCAGTGCTTTTTCACGGGGGGCTAGCACAGATACGCAGTATTTT.